This TCR beta chain was found in a study of shared clonotypes between healthy human individuals. Deep was the level used in running the assay. Using immunoSEQ multiplex PCR, the repertoire was profiled, and TCRdb retains in-frame clones only, with some absent. The sample lists about 2.4 million clones; approximately 94% were seen once. Of note for this clone: Its specificity is not known.

The study's findings and limits: The study found lower generation probabilities in non-shared clonotypes than in those shared by all four donors.

This receptor was identified in a man younger than 30 in good health. Sequencing input: naive CD4+ T cells sorted from blood. The subset here: CD45RA+ positively selected.

For the CDR3, the DNA is TGCAGCGTTGGACAGTTTGTCACAGATACGCAGTATTTT. It translates to CSVGQFVTDTQYF. The chain is built from TRBV29-1 and TRBJ2-3; perhaps TRBD1 as D (5 bases). Germline CDR1 and CDR2: SQVTM and ANQGSEA. The CDR3 covers 13 residues. V was trimmed by 4 bases and J by 2 bases, leaving 10 bases between them.